These 24 T cell receptor beta chains came from one sample sequenced in a study of T cell changes during pregnancy in multiple sclerosis. Sequencing used immunoSEQ multiplex PCR; TCRdb keeps in-frame clones, though not all of them. Among 30,000 to 40,000 clones listed, around 89% were seen once. Sequenced here: CD4+ T cells from peripheral blood mononuclear cells, sampled in the second trimester of pregnancy. The receptors derive from a female donor with multiple sclerosis, enrolled in a pregnancy study.

As DNA, the CDR3 is TGTGCCAGCAGTTCGGGACTCAATGAGCAGTTCTTC. It codes for CASSSGLNEQFF. The chain employs TRBV27 and TRBJ2-1, with TRBD2 as a possible D gene (6 bases). Germline V CDR1 and CDR2: MNHEY, SMNVEV (reference sequence). V was trimmed by 4 bases and J by 6 bases, leaving 7 bases between them. The CDR3 consists of 12 residues.

The rearrangement joins TRBV10-3 to TRBJ2-5; 9 nucleotides match TRBD2. The CDR3 sequence is 13 residues long. CDR1 and CDR2 from the germline V gene are ENHRY and SYGVKD. The CDR3 reads CAIQREASETQYF. The CDR3 nucleotides are TGTGCTATTCAGCGGGAGGCCTCAGAGACCCAGTACTTC.

The chain has TRBV6-5 and TRBJ1-5, with TRBD1 as a possible D gene (5 bases). Germline CDR1 reads MNHEY; CDR2 reads SVGAGI. The V and J ends lost 5 bases and 7 bases respectively, with 12 bases between them. This CDR3 comprises 13 residues. The CDR3 nucleotides read TGTGCCAGCAGTAGGGGAATCGGGCAGCCCCAGCATTTT. Residues: CASSRGIGQPQHF.

This clone has more than one count but fewer than ten. This chain uses TRBV2 with TRBJ1-5; D gene unclear. V gave up 1 base and J gave up 0 bases, with 10 bases separating them. The CDR3 sequence is 16 residues long. The germline V gene has CDR1 SNHLY and CDR2 FYNNEI. CDR3 amino acids: CASSEVYSYSNQPQHF. The CDR3 DNA follows: TGTGCCAGCAGTGAAGTCTACAGCTATAGCAATCAGCCCCAGCATTTT. Full variable domain (outside the CDR3, taken from reference TRBV2 and TRBJ1-5): EPEVTQTPSHQVTQMGQEVILRCVPISNHLYFYWYRQILGQKVEFLVSFYNNEISEKSEIFDDQFSVERPDGSNFTLKIRSTKLEDSAMYFCASSEVYSYSNQPQHFGDGTRLSIL.

The J gene is TRBJ2-3, the V gene TRBV5-1; the match to TRBD2 covers 7 bases. The J segment lost 4 bases and the V segment lost 2 bases, leaving 10 bases of the junction unmatched. This CDR3 has 16 residues. CDR1 and CDR2 from the germline V gene are SGHRS and YFSETQ. CDR3 DNA sequence: TGCGCCAGCAGCTTCCCATGGCGGGAGAAGTCAGATACGCAGTATTTT. It codes for CASSFPWREKSDTQYF.

As DNA, the CDR3 is TGTGCCAGCAGCTCACAGAATGAGCAGTTCTTC. Residues: CASSSQNEQFF. The chain couples TRBV7-2 to TRBJ2-1; D gene unclear. Germline V CDR1 and CDR2: SGHTA, FQGNSA. V lost 4 bases and J 7 bases, leaving 5 bases between the germline ends. This CDR3 has 11 amino acids.

This rearrangement joins TRBV5-1 to TRBJ2-1; 9 bases align to TRBD2. The CDR3 sequence is 17 residues long. Trimming cost V 2 bases and J 1 base; bases outside gene matches: 7. The germline V gene encodes CDR1 SGHRS and CDR2 YFSETQ. The CDR3 DNA sequence: TGCGCCAGCAGCTTAGTGTCTAGCGGGAAATCCTACAATGAGCAGTTCTTC. It codes for CASSLVSSGKSYNEQFF.

V and J are TRBV9 and TRBJ1-1; D is unclear. CDR3 length equals 14 residues. Trimming took off 2 bases at V and 6 bases at J, with 14 bases between the two ends. Germline lookup yields CDR1 SGDLS and CDR2 YYNGEE. CDR3 sequence: CASSVSPRSPEAFF. CDR3 bases: TGTGCCAGCAGCGTTTCCCCCCGGAGCCCTGAAGCTTTCTTT.

In its sample, this clone was seen once. The chain combines TRBV5-4 with TRBJ2-7, with D perhaps matching TRBD1 (5 bases). V lost 5 bases and J 3 bases, leaving 18 bases between the germline ends. Germline V gene sequence: CDR1 SGHNT, CDR2 YYREEE (reference sequence). This CDR3 spans 15 amino acids. The CDR3 bases are TGTGCCAGCAGTTATGAGCCTCAGGGATTCTACGAGCAGTACTTC. Its translation is CASSYEPQGFYEQYF.

The rearrangement joins TRBV7-9 to TRBJ1-1; tentative D call: TRBD1 (5 bases). Trimming pared 0 bases from V and 5 bases from J, leaving 13 bases between. Germline-derived CDR1 and CDR2 are SEHNR and FQNEAQ (reference sequence). The CDR3 contains 15 residues. The CDR3 DNA follows: TGTGCCAGCAGCTTAGCGGGGGGACCGGTAACTGAAGCTTTCTTT. Amino acids: CASSLAGGPVTEAFF. The full variable domain, in which reference TRBV7-9 and TRBJ1-1 provide the parts outside the CDR3, is DTGVSQNPRHKITKRGQNVTFRCDPISEHNRLYWYRQTLGQGPEFLTYFQNEAQLEKSRLLSDRFSAERPKGSFSTLEIQRTEQGDSAMYLCASSLAGGPVTEAFFGQGTRLTVV.

Worth noting for this clone: With a much larger clone just one base away, this may be a read error. Other DNA sequences of this sample code for an identical CDR3. CDR3 amino acids: CASSPGQGDYGYTF. CDR3 sequence (DNA): TGTGCCAGCAGCCCGGGACAGGGGGACTATGGCTACACCTTC. The chain combines TRBV7-2 with TRBJ1-2; 11 bases agree with TRBD1. The CDR3 spans 14 residues. CDR1 is SGHTA and CDR2 is FQGNSA in the germline V gene. The V gene end was trimmed by 5 bases and the J gene end by 3 bases; junction bases not matched to a gene: 2.

The chain uses TRBV9 and TRBJ1-2; D gene unclear. CDR3 size: 12 residues. Trimming shortened V by 2 bases and J by 0 bases, and 2 bases separated the two germline ends. Germline V gene sequence: CDR1 SGDLS, CDR2 YYNGEE. The CDR3 nucleotides are TGTGCCAGCAGCGTTACTAACTATGGCTACACCTTC. Protein sequence: CASSVTNYGYTF.

By proportion, this clone is medium-sized (0.01 to 0.1%). The DNA for the CDR3 is TGTGCCAGTAGTCCGGGACAGGTCTCCTACGAGCAGTACTTC. Translated: CASSPGQVSYEQYF. The V and J genes are TRBV19 and TRBJ2-7, with TRBD1 matching 8 bases. CDR1 is LNHDA, CDR2 SQIVND, per germline (reference sequence). Germline trimming cut 5 bases from V and 0 bases from J; bases unmatched to any gene: 3. The CDR3 consists of 14 residues. The entire variable domain, with the rest obtained from reference TRBV19 and TRBJ2-7, is as follows: DGGITQSPKYLFRKEGQNVTLSCEQNLNHDAMYWYRQDPGQGLRLIYYSQIVNDFQKGDIAEGYSVSREKKESFPLTVTSAQKNPTAFYLCASSPGQVSYEQYFGPGTRLTVT.

The J gene is TRBJ1-6, the V gene TRBV30, with a possible D match to TRBD1 (5 bases). The germline V gene has CDR1 GTSNPN and CDR2 SVGIG (reference sequence). The CDR3 covers 13 residues. V was pared by 0 bases and J by 9 bases, with 9 bases between. CDR3 bases: TGTGCCTGGAGTGTAATGGGGGGTTCACCCCTCCACTTT. Its translation: CAWSVMGGSPLHF.

The CDR3 spells CATYMGGPGYGYTF. The CDR3 region has the DNA TGTGCCACCTACATGGGGGGGCCGGGGTATGGCTACACCTTC. This sequence joins TRBV6-6 and TRBJ1-2, with D perhaps matching TRBD1 (6 bases). CDR1 and CDR2 (germline): MNHNY, SVGAGI (reference sequence). The CDR3 is 14 amino acids. Deletions cut 10 bases from V and 5 bases from J, with 20 bases between.

This chain uses TRBV27 with TRBJ2-1; TRBD1 matches at 7 bases. There are 13 residues in the CDR3. V was pared by 6 bases and J by 8 bases, with 7 bases of the junction left unmatched. Germline loops: CDR1 MNHEY, CDR2 SMNVEV (reference sequence). The CDR3 nucleotides are TGTGCCAGCAGCCCCAGAGGACAGGATGAGCAGTTCTTC. It codes for CASSPRGQDEQFF.

This clone was counted between two and nine times. This chain links TRBV28 with TRBJ2-7, with D perhaps matching TRBD2 (5 bases). The CDR3 has 16 amino acids. Germline-derived CDR1 and CDR2 are MDHEN and SYDVKM. V lost 4 bases to trimming and J lost 4 bases, with 20 bases between them. Here the CDR3 reads CASSSDGEPIRYEQYF. The CDR3 coding sequence is TGTGCCAGCAGTTCCGACGGGGAACCCATTCGTTACGAGCAGTACTTC.

The chain couples TRBV18 to TRBJ2-5; the match to TRBD2 covers 7 bases. In germline, CDR1 is KGHSH, CDR2 LQKENI. V lost 5 bases to trimming and J lost 1 base; unmatched junction nucleotides: 4. The CDR3 runs 14 residues. In DNA, the CDR3 is TGTGCCAGCTCATGGAGCGGGACCCAAGAGACCCAGTACTTC. Protein sequence: CASSWSGTQETQYF.

The chain uses TRBV5-4 and TRBJ2-6; 10 bases match TRBD2. The CDR3 length is 20 residues. V lost 4 bases to trimming and J lost 0 bases; unmatched junction nucleotides: 13. Germline lookup yields CDR1 SGHNT and CDR2 YYREEE (reference sequence). The CDR3 sequence is CASSLAGSGRARSGANVLTF. CDR3 sequence (DNA): TGTGCCAGCAGCCTTGCTGGCAGCGGGAGGGCTCGCTCTGGGGCCAACGTCCTGACTTTC.

The rearrangement uses TRBV6-1 and TRBJ1-2; no clear D. With 6 bases removed from V and 3 bases from J, the gap between germline ends came to 17 bases. Looked up from germline, CDR1 is MNHNS and CDR2 is SASEGT. The CDR3 covers 15 residues. CDR3 coding DNA: TGTGCCAGCAGCCCGTCGGGGTCAGATTACTATGGCTACACCTTC. Translation gives CASSPSGSDYYGYTF.

The V gene is TRBV5-5, the J gene TRBJ1-1; TRBD1 matches 8 bases. The CDR3 is made up of 18 amino acids. After removal of 4 bases from V and 5 bases from J, the junction contained 19 bases not matched to a gene. Germline assignment: CDR1 SGHKS and CDR2 YYEKEE (reference sequence). In nucleotides, the CDR3 is TGTGCCAGCAGCCCGACGTTGACAGGGGTTAACCCAGGAACTGAAGCTTTCTTT. Its protein is CASSPTLTGVNPGTEAFF.

This rearrangement joins TRBV5-8 to TRBJ2-1, with TRBD2 matching 8 bases. This CDR3 spans 16 amino acids. V was clipped by 4 bases and J by 0 bases; unmatched bases: 6. Germline-derived CDR1 and CDR2 are SGHTS and YDEGEE. DNA for the CDR3: TGTGCCAGCAGCCGTAAGCGGGGGAGCTCCTACAATGAGCAGTTCTTC. It codes for CASSRKRGSSYNEQFF.

In DNA, the CDR3 is TGTGCCAGCAGCTTCGGACTAGCAGTTAGCACAGATACGCAGTATTTT. This encodes CASSFGLAVSTDTQYF. The chain combines TRBV7-3 with TRBJ2-3, with 8 bases fitting TRBD2. Germline V gives CDR1 SGHTA, CDR2 FQGTGA. Trimming took 3 bases from V and 0 from J; bases not matched to a gene: 5. The CDR3 loop spans 16 amino acids.

The V call is TRBV6-1, the J call TRBJ2-1, with 12 bases lining up with TRBD2. V was clipped by 6 bases and J by 7 bases; unmatched bases: 7. Germline CDR1 and CDR2: MNHNS and SASEGT. The CDR3 has 15 residues. Here the CDR3 DNA reads TGTGCCAGCAGGATGGGAGGGACTAGCGGGAATGAGCAGTTCTTC. Amino acid sequence: CASRMGGTSGNEQFF.